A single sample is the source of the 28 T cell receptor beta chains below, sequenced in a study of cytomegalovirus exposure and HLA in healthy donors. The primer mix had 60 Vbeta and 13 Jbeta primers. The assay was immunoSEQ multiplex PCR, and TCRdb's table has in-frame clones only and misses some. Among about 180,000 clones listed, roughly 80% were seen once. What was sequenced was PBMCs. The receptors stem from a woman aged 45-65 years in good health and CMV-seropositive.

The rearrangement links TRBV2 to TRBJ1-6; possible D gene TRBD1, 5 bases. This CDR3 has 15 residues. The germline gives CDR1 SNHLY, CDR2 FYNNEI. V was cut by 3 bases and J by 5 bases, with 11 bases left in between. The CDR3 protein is CASSDSRGDNSPLHF. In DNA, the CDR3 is TGTGCCAGCAGTGATTCGCGGGGGGATAATTCACCCCTCCACTTT.

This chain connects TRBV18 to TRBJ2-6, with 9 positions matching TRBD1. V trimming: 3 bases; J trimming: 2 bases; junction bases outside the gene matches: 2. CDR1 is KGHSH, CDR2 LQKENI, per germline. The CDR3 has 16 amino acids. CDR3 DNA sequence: TGTGCCAGCTCACCGAGGACAGGGGCTGGGGCCAACGTCCTGACTTTC. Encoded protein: CASSPRTGAGANVLTF. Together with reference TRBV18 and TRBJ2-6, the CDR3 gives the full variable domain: NAGVMQNPRHLVRRRGQEARLRCSPMKGHSHVYWYRQLPEEGLKFMVYLQKENIIDESGMPKERFSAEFPKEGPSILRIQQVVRGDSAAYFCASSPRTGAGANVLTFGAGSRLTVL.

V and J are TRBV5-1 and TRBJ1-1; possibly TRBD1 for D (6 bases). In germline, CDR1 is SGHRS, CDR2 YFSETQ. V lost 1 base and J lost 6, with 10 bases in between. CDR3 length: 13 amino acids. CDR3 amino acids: CASSLQGSPEAFF. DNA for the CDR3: TGCGCCAGCAGCTTGCAGGGGAGCCCTGAAGCTTTCTTT. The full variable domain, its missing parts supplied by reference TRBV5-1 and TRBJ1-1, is KAGVTQTPRYLIKTRGQQVTLSCSPISGHRSVSWYQQTPGQGLQFLFEYFSETQRNKGNFPGRFSGRQFSNSRSEMNVSTLELGDSALYLCASSLQGSPEAFFGQGTRLTVV.

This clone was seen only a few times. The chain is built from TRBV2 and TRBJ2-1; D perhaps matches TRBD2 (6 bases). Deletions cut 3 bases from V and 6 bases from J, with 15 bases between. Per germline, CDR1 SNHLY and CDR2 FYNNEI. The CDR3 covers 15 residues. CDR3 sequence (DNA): TGTGCCAGCAGTGAGACCGGAGGGCAAGGCAATGAGCAGTTCTTC. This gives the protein CASSETGGQGNEQFF. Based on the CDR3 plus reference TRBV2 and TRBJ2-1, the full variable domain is EPEVTQTPSHQVTQMGQEVILRCVPISNHLYFYWYRQILGQKVEFLVSFYNNEISEKSEIFDDQFSVERPDGSNFTLKIRSTKLEDSAMYFCASSETGGQGNEQFFGPGTRLTVL.

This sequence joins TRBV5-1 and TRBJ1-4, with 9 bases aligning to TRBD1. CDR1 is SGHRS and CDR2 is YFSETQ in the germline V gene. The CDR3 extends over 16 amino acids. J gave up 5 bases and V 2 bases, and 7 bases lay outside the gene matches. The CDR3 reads CASSLITGTGNEKLFF. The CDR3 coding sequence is TGCGCCAGCAGCTTAATAACCGGGACAGGGAATGAAAAACTGTTTTTT. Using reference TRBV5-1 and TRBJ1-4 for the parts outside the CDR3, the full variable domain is KAGVTQTPRYLIKTRGQQVTLSCSPISGHRSVSWYQQTPGQGLQFLFEYFSETQRNKGNFPGRFSGRQFSNSRSEMNVSTLELGDSALYLCASSLITGTGNEKLFFGSGTQLSVL.

Here the CDR3 reads CASRMGQGVPNYGYTF. In DNA, the CDR3 is TGTGCCAGCAGGATGGGACAGGGAGTTCCTAACTATGGCTACACCTTC. The gene calls are TRBV7-9 and TRBJ1-2; the match to TRBD1 covers 9 bases. CDR1 is SEHNR, CDR2 FQNEAQ, per germline (reference sequence). V lost 6 bases and J lost 0; bases outside the gene matches: 8. CDR3 length equals 16 residues.

The CDR3 DNA is TGTGCCAGCAGCTTAGCGCCGGGACAGGGGTCCTACGAGCAGTACTTC. Its translation: CASSLAPGQGSYEQYF. V and J are TRBV7-8 and TRBJ2-7; 10 bases align to TRBD1. Germline V gene data show CDR1 as SGHVS and CDR2 as FQNEAQ. CDR3 size: 16 residues. J lost 1 base, V lost 0 bases, and 3 bases had no gene match.

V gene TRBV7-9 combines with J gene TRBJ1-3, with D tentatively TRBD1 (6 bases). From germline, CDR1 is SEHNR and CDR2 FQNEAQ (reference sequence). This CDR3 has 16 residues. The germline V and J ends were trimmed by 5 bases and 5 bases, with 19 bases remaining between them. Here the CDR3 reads CASSPPGGGQRNTIYF. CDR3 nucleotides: TGTGCCAGCAGCCCCCCCGGCGGGGGGCAGAGAAACACCATATATTTT.

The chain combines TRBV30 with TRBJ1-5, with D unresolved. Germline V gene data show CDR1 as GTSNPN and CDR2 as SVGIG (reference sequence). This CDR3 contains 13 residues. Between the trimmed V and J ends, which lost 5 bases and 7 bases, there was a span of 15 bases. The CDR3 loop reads CAWSPIEGQPQHF. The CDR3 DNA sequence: TGTGCCTGGTCACCCATAGAGGGACAGCCCCAGCATTTT.

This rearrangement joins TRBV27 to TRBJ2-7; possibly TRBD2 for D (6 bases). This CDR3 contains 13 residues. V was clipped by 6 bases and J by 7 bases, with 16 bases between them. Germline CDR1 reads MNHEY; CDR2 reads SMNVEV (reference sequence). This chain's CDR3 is CASSPRAAGEQYF. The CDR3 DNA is TGTGCCAGCAGCCCTAGGGCGGCGGGGGAGCAGTACTTC.

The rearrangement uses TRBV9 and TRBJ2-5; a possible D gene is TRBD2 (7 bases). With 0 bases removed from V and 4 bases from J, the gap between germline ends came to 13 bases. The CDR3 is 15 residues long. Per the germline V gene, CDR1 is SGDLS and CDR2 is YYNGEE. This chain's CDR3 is CASSVDGGRRETQYF. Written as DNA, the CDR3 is TGTGCCAGCAGCGTAGACGGGGGGCGGAGAGAGACCCAGTACTTC.

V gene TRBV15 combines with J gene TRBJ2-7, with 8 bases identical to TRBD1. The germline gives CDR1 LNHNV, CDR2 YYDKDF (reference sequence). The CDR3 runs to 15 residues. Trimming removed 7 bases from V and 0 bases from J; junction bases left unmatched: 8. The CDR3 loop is CATTPSGGLSYEQYF. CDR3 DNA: TGTGCCACCACCCCCTCAGGGGGCCTCTCCTACGAGCAGTACTTC.

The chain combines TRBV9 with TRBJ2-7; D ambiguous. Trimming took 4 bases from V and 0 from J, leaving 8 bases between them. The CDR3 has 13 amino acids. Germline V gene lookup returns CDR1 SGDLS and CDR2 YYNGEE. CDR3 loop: CASSPPNSYEQYF. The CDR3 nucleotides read TGTGCCAGCAGCCCCCCAAACTCCTACGAGCAGTACTTC.

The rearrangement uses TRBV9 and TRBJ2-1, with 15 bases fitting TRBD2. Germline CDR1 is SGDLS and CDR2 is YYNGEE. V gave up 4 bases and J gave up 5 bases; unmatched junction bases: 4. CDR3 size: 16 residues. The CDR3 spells CASSFRTSGGDNEQFF. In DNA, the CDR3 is TGTGCCAGCAGCTTTAGGACTAGCGGGGGGGACAATGAGCAGTTCTTC.

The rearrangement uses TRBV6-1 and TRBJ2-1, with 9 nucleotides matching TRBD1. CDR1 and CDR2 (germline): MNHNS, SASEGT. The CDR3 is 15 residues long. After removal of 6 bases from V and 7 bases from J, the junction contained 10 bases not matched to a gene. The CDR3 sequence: CASSSGTGNINEQFF. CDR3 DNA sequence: TGTGCCAGCAGCTCCGGGACAGGGAATATTAATGAGCAGTTCTTC.

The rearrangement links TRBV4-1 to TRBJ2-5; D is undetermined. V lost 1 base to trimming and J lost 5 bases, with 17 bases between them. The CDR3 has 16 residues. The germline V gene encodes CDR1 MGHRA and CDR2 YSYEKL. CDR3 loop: CASSQVVRSPPETQYF. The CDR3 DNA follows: TGCGCCAGCAGCCAAGTCGTGCGGTCTCCTCCCGAGACCCAGTACTTC.

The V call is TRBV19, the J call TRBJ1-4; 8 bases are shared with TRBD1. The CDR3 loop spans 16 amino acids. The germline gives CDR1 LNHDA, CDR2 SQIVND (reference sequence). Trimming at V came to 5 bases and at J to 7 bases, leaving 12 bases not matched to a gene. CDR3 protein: CASSPGQAIQFEKLFF. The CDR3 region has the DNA TGTGCCAGTAGTCCGGGACAGGCAATCCAATTTGAAAAACTGTTTTTT.

The CDR3 is CAWEPGQNTGELFF. The CDR3 nucleotides are TGTGCCTGGGAACCGGGACAAAACACCGGGGAGCTGTTTTTT. The chain recombines TRBV30 with TRBJ2-2; TRBD1 might be the D (6 bases). The CDR3 is 14 amino acids. Trimming removed 5 bases from V and 2 bases from J, with 12 bases in between. Germline-derived CDR1 and CDR2 are GTSNPN and SVGIG (reference sequence).

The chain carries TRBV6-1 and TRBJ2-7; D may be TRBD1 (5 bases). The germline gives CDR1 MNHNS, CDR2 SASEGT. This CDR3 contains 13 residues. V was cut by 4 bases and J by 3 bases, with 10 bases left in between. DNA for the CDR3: TGTGCCAGCAGTGTAACAGGCCTCTACGAGCAGTACTTC. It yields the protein CASSVTGLYEQYF.

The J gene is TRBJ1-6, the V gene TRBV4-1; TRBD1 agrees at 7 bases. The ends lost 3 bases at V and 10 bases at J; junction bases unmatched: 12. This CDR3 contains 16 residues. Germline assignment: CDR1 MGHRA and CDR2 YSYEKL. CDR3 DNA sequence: TGCGCCAGCAGCCACCCAGACAGGGTGATTCCCTCACCCCTCCACTTT. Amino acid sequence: CASSHPDRVIPSPLHF.

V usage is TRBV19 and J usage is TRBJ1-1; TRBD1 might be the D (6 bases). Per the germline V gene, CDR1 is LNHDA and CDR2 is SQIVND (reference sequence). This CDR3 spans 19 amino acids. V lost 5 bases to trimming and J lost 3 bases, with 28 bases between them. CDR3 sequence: CASSPFLQGLPLKDTEAFF. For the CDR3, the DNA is TGTGCCAGTAGTCCTTTCTTACAGGGTTTACCGTTGAAAGACACTGAAGCTTTCTTT. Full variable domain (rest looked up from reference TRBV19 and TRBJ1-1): DGGITQSPKYLFRKEGQNVTLSCEQNLNHDAMYWYRQDPGQGLRLIYYSQIVNDFQKGDIAEGYSVSREKKESFPLTVTSAQKNPTAFYLCASSPFLQGLPLKDTEAFFGQGTRLTVV.

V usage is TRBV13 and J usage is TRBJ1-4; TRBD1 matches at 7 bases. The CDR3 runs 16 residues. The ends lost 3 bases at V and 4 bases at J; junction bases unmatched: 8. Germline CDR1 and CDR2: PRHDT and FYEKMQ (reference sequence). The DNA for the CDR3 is TGTGCCAGCAGCTTTCGACCGGGACAGCGTAATGAAAAACTGTTTTTT. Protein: CASSFRPGQRNEKLFF.

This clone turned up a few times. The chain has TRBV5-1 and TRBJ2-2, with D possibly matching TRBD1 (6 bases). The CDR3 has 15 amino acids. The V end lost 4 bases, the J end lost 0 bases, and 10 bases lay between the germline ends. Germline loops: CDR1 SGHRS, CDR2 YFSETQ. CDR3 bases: TGCGCCAGCAGCCCCGAGGGGGCGAACACCGGGGAGCTGTTTTTT. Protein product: CASSPEGANTGELFF. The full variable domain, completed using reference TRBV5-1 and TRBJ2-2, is KAGVTQTPRYLIKTRGQQVTLSCSPISGHRSVSWYQQTPGQGLQFLFEYFSETQRNKGNFPGRFSGRQFSNSRSEMNVSTLELGDSALYLCASSPEGANTGELFFGEGSRLTVL.

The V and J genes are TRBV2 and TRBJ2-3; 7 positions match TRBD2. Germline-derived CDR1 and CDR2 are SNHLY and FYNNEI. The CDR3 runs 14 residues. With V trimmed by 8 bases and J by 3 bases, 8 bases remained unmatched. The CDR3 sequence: CASGEGGPTDTQYF. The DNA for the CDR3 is TGTGCCAGCGGGGAGGGAGGTCCGACAGATACGCAGTATTTT.

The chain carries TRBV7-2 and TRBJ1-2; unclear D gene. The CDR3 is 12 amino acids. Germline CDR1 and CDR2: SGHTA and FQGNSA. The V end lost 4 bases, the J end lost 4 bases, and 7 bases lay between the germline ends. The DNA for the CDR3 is TGTGCCAGCAGCTATCGGGGCTATGGCTACACCTTC. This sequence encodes CASSYRGYGYTF.

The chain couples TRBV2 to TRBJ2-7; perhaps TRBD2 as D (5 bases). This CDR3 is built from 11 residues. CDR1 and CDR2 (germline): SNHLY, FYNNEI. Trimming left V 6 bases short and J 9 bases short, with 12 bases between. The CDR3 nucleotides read TGTGCCAGCAGGGAGGATATAGGGCAGTACTTC. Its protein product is CASREDIGQYF. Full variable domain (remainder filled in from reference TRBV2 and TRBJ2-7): EPEVTQTPSHQVTQMGQEVILRCVPISNHLYFYWYRQILGQKVEFLVSFYNNEISEKSEIFDDQFSVERPDGSNFTLKIRSTKLEDSAMYFCASREDIGQYFGPGTRLTVT.

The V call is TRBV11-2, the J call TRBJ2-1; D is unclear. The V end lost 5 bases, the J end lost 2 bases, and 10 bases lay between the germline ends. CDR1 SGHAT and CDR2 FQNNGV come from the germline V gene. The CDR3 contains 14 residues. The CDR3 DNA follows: TGTGCCAGCAGCGGTCTAGGCACCTACAATGAGCAGTTCTTC. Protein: CASSGLGTYNEQFF.

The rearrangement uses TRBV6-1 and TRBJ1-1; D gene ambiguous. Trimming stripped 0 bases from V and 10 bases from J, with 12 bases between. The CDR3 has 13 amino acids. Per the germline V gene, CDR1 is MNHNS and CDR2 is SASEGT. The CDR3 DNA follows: TGTGCCAGCAGTGAAGCGCTAAAGCTAGGAGCTTTCTTT. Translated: CASSEALKLGAFF.